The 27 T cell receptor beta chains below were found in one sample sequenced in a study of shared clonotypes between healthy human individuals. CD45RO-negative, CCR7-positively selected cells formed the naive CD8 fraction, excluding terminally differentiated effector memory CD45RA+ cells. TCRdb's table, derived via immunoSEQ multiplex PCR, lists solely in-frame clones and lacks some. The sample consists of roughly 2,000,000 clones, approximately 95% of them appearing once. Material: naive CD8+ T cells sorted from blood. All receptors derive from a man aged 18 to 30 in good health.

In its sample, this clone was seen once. CDR3 sequence reads: CASRDRGYNHEQYF. The CDR3 DNA reads TGTGCCAGCAGAGACAGGGGGTATAACCACGAGCAGTACTTC. The chain links TRBV21-1 to TRBJ2-7; the DNA was not used to check the table's D call, TRBD1. TRBV21-1 is assigned pseudogene status. CDR3 size: 14 residues.

As DNA, the CDR3 is TGTGCCAGCAGTGAAATGGCGCTAGCGACCTACAATGAGCAGTTCTTC. Translated: CASSEMALATYNEQFF. This rearrangement joins TRBV6-1 to TRBJ2-1; possibly TRBD2 for D (6 bases). CDR1 is MNHNS, CDR2 SASEGT, per germline. The CDR3 covers 16 residues. V lost 2 bases and J 2 bases, leaving 13 bases between the germline ends.

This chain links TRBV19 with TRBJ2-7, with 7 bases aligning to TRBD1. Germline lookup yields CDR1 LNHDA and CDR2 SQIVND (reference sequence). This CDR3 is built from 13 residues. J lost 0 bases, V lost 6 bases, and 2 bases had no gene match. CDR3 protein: CASRGQSSYEQYF. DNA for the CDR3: TGTGCCAGTAGGGGACAGAGCTCCTACGAGCAGTACTTC.

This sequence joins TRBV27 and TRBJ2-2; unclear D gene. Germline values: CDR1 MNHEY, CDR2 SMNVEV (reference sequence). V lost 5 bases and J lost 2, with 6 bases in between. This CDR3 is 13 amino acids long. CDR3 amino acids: CASSIINTGELFF. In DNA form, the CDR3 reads TGTGCCAGCAGTATTATAAACACCGGGGAGCTGTTTTTT.

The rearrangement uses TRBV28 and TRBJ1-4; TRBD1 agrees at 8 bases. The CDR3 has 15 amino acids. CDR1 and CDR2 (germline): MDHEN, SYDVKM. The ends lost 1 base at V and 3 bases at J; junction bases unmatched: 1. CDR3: CASSLYRGANEKLFF. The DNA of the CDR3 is TGTGCCAGCAGTTTATACAGGGGGGCTAATGAAAAACTGTTTTTT.

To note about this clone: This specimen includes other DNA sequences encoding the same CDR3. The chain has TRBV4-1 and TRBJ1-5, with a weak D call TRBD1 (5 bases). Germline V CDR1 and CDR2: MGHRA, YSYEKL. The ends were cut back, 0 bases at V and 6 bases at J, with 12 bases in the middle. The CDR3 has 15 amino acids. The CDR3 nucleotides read TGCGCCAGCAGCCAAGATCTGGGGGTGGGTCAGCCCCAGCATTTT. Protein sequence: CASSQDLGVGQPQHF.

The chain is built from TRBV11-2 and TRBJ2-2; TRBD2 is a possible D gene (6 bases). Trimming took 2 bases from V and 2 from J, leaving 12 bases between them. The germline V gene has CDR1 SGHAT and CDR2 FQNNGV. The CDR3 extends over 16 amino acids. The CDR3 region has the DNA TGTGCCAGCAGCTTACTCGGTGGACTAAACACCGGGGAGCTGTTTTTT. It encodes CASSLLGGLNTGELFF.

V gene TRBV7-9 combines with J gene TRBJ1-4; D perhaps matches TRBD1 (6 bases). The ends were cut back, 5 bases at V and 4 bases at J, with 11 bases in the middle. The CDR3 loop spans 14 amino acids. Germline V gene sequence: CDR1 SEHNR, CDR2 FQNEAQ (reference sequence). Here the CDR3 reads CASSPTGINEKLFF. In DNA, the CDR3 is TGTGCCAGCAGCCCTACAGGGATTAATGAAAAACTGTTTTTT. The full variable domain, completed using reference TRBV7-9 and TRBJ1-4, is DTGVSQNPRHKITKRGQNVTFRCDPISEHNRLYWYRQTLGQGPEFLTYFQNEAQLEKSRLLSDRFSAERPKGSFSTLEIQRTEQGDSAMYLCASSPTGINEKLFFGSGTQLSVL.

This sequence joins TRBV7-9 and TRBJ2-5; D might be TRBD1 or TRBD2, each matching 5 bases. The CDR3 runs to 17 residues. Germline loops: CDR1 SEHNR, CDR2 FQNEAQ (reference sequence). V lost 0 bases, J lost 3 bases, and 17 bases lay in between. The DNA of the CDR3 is TGTGCCAGCAGCTTAGCGTATCAGTTACGAGGGGAAGAGACCCAGTACTTC. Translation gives CASSLAYQLRGEETQYF.

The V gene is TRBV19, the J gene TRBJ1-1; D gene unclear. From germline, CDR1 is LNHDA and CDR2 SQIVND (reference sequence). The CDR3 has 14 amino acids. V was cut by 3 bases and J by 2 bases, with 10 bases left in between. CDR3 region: CASSIPRTNTEAFF. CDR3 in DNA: TGTGCCAGTAGTATCCCGCGCACCAACACTGAAGCTTTCTTT.

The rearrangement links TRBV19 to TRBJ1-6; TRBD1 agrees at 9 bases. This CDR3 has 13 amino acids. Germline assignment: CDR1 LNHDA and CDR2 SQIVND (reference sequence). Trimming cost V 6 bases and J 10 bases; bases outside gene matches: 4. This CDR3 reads CASRRDRDSPLHF. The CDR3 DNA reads TGTGCCAGTAGGAGGGACAGGGACTCACCCCTCCACTTT.

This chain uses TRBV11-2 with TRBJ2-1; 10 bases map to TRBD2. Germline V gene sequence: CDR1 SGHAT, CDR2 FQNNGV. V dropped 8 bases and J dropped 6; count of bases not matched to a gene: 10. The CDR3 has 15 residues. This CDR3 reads CASPATSGIFNEQFF. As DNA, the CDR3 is TGTGCCAGCCCAGCAACTAGCGGGATCTTCAATGAGCAGTTCTTC.

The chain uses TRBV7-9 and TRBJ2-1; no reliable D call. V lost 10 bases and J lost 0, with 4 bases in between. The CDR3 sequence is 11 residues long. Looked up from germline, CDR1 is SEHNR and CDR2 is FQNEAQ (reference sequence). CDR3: CATHSYNEQFF. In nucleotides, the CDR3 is TGTGCCACCCACTCCTACAATGAGCAGTTCTTC.

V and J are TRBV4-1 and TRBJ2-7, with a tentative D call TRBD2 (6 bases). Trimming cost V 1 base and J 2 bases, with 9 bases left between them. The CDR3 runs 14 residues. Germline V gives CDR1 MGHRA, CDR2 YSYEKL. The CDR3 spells CASSQVAETYEQYF. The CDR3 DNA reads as TGCGCCAGCAGCCAAGTAGCGGAGACCTACGAGCAGTACTTC.

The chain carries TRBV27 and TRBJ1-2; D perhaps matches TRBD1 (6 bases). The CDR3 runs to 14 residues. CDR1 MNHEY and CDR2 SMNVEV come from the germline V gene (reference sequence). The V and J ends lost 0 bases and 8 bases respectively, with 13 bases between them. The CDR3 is CASSLSAGGLGYTF. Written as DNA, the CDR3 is TGTGCCAGCAGTTTATCAGCGGGGGGCCTGGGCTACACCTTC.

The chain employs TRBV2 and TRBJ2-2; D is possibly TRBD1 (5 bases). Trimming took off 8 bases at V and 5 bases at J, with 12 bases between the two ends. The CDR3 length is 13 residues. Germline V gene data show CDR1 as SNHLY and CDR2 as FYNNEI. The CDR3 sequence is CASGWGGTGELFF. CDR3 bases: TGTGCCAGCGGATGGGGCGGTACCGGGGAGCTGTTTTTT.

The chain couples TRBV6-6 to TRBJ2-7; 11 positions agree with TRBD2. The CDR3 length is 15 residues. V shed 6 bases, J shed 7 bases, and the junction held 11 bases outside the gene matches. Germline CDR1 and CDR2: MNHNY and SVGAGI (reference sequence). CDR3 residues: CASSRSGGAAGEQYF. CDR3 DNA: TGTGCCAGCAGCCGTAGCGGGGGGGCCGCTGGGGAGCAGTACTTC.

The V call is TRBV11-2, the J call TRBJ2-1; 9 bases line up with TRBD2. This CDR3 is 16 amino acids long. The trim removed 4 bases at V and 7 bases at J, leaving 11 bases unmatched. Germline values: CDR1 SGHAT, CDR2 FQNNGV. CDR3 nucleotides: TGTGCCAGCAGCTCCCTCGGCGGGGGGGCAACAAATGAGCAGTTCTTC. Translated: CASSSLGGGATNEQFF.

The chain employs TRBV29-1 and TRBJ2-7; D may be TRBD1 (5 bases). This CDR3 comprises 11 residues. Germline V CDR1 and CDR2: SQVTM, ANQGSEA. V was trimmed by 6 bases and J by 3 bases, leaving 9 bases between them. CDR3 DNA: TGCAGCGTGATGCAGGGCTACGAGCAGTACTTC. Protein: CSVMQGYEQYF.

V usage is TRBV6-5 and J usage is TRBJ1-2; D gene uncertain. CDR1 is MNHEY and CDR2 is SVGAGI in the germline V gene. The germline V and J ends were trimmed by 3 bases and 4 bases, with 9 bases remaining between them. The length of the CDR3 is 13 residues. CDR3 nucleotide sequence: TGTGCCAGCAGTTATAGTCCGATCTATGGCTACACCTTC. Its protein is CASSYSPIYGYTF.

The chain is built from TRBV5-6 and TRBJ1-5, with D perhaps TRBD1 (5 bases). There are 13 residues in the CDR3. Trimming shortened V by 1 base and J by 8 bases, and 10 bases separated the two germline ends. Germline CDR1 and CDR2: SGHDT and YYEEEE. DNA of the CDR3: TGTGCCAGCAGCTTGTGGCAGGGAGAGCCCCAGCATTTT. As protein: CASSLWQGEPQHF.

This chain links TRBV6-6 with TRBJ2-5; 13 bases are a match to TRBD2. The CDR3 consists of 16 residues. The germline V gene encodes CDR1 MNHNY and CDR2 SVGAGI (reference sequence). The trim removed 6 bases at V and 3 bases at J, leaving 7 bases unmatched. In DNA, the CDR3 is TGTGCCAGCAGATTAACTAGCGGGGGGGCTGAAGAGACCCAGTACTTC. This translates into CASRLTSGGAEETQYF.

The CDR3 DNA sequence: TGTCCCCGCCAGTATGCCGGGAGGAGCTCCTACGAGCAGTACTTC. Residues: CPRQYAGRSSYEQYF. V is TRBV19 and J is TRBJ2-7; 7 bases are shared with TRBD2. Germline V gene data show CDR1 as LNHDA and CDR2 as SQIVND (reference sequence). The CDR3 loop spans 15 amino acids.

CDR3: CASSEGLTSYEQYF. The CDR3 coding sequence is TGTGCCAGCAGTGAAGGACTTACGTCCTACGAGCAGTACTTC. The rearrangement joins TRBV2 to TRBJ2-7; D gene uncertain. Looked up from germline, CDR1 is SNHLY and CDR2 is FYNNEI. Trimming stripped 1 base from V and 1 base from J, with 8 bases between. This CDR3 region has 14 residues.

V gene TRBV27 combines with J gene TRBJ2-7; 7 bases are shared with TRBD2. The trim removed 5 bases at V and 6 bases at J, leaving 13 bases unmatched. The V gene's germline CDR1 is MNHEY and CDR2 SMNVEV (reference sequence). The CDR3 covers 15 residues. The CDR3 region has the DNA TGTGCCAGCAGTGTTCGACTAGCTATAGTTTCCGAGCAGTACTTC. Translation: CASSVRLAIVSEQYF.

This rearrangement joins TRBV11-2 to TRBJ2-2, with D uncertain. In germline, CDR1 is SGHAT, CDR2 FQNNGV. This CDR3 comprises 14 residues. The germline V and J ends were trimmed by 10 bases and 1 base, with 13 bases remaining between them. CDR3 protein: CATTEELNTGELFF. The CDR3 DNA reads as TGTGCCACAACCGAGGAACTGAACACCGGGGAGCTGTTTTTT.

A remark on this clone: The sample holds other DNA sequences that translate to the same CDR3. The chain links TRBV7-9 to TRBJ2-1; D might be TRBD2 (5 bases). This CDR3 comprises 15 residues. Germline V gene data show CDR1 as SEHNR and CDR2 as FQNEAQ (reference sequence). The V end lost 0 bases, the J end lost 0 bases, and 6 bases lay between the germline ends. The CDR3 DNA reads TGTGCCAGCAGCTTAGCGGGGAGCTCCTACAATGAGCAGTTCTTC. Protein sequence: CASSLAGSSYNEQFF.